The entry below gives a single T cell receptor beta chain sequence along with its context. The CD4+ fraction was divided into a CD45RA+ naive subset and a CD45RA-negative memory subset. This sample is drawn from a study of shared clonotypes between healthy human individuals. Produced via immunoSEQ multiplex PCR; TCRdb's table is partial and in-frame only. The sample lists more than 2,000,000 clones; roughly nine tenths were seen once. The germline V gene has CDR1 MGHRA and CDR2 YSYEKL. V trimming: 4 bases; J trimming: 7 bases; junction bases outside the gene matches: 11. This CDR3 is 18 amino acids long.

The clonotype comes from a man aged 18-30 years in good health. The sample taken for sequencing was naive CD4+ T cells sorted from blood. Subset meaning: CD45RA+ positively selected. The rearrangement links TRBV4-1 to TRBJ2-2; the match to TRBD2 covers 14 bases. The chain's CDR3 is CASSPPGTSGRMGGELFF. CDR3 in DNA: TGCGCCAGCAGCCCCCCGGGGACTAGCGGGAGAATGGGCGGGGAGCTGTTTTTT.